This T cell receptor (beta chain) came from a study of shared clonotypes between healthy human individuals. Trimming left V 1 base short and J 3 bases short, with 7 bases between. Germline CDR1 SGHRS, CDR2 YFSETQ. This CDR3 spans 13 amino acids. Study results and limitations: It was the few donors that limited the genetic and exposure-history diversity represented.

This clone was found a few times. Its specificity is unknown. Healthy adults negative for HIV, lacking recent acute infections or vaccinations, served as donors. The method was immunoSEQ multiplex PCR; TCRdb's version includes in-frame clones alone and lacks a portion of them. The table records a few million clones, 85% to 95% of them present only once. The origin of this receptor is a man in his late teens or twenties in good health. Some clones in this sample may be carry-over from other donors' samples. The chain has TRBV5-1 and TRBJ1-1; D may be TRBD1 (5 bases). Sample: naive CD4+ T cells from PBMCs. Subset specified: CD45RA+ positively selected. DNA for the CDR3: TGCGCCAGCAGCTTGTTGACAGACACTGAAGCTTTCTTT. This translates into CASSLLTDTEAFF.